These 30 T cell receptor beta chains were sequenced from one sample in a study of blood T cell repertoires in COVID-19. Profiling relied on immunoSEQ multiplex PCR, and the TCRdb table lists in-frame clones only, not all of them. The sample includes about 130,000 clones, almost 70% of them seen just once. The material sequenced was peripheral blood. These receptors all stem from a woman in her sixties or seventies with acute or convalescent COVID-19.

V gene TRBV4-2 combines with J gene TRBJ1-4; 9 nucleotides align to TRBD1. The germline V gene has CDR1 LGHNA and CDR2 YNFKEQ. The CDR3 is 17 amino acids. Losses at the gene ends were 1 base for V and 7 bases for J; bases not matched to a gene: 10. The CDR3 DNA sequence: TGTGCCAGCAGCCAAGCCCCATCCGGGACAGGGACTGAAAAACTGTTTTTT. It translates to CASSQAPSGTGTEKLFF.

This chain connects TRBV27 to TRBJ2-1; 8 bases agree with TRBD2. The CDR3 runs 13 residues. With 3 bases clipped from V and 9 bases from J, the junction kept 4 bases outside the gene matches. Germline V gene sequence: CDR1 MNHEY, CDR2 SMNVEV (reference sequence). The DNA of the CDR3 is TGTGCCAGCAGTTTCCAGCGGGGGCTTGAGCAGTTCTTC. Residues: CASSFQRGLEQFF.

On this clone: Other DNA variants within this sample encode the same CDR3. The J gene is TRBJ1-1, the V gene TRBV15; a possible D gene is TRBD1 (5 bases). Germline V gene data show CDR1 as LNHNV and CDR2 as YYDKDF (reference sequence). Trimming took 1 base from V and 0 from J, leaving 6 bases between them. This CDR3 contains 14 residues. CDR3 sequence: CATSRGQMNTEAFF. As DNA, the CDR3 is TGTGCCACCAGCAGAGGACAGATGAACACTGAAGCTTTCTTT.

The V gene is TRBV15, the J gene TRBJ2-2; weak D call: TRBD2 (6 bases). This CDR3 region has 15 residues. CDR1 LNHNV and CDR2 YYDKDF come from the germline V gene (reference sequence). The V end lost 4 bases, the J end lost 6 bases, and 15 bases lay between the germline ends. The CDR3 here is CATSNWPGGAGELFF. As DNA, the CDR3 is TGTGCCACCAGCAACTGGCCCGGAGGGGCCGGGGAGCTGTTTTTT.

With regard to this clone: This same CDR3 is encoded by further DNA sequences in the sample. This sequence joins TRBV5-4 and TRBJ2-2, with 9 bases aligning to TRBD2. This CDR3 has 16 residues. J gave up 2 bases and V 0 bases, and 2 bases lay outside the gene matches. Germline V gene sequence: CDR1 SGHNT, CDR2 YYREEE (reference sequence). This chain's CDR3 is CASSLGRGGNTGELFF. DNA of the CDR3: TGTGCCAGCAGCTTGGGGCGGGGGGGTAACACCGGGGAGCTGTTTTTT.

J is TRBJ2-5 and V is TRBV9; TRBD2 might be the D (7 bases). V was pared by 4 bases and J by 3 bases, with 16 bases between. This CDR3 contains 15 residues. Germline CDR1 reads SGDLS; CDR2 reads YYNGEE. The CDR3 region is CASSPHGGGEETQYF. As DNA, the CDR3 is TGTGCCAGCAGCCCCCACGGCGGGGGCGAAGAGACCCAGTACTTC.

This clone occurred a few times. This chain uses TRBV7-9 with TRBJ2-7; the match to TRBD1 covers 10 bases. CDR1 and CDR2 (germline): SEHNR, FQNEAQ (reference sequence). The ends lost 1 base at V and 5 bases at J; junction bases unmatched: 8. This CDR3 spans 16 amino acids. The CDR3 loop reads CASSLGPGTGVDEQYF. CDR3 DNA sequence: TGTGCCAGCAGCTTAGGCCCCGGGACAGGGGTAGACGAGCAGTACTTC.

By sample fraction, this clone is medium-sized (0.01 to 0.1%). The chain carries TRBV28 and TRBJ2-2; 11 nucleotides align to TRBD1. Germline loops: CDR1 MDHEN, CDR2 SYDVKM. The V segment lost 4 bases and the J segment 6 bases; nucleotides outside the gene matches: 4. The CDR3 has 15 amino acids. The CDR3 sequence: CASSSLGQGAGELFF. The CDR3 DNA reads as TGTGCCAGCAGTTCGTTGGGACAGGGGGCCGGGGAGCTGTTTTTT.

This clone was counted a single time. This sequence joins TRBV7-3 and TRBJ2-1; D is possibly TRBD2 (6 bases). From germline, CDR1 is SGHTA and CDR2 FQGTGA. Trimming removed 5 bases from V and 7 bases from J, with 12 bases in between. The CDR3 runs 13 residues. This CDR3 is CASSMRTKNEQFF. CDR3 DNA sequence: TGTGCCAGCAGCATGAGGACTAAAAATGAGCAGTTCTTC.

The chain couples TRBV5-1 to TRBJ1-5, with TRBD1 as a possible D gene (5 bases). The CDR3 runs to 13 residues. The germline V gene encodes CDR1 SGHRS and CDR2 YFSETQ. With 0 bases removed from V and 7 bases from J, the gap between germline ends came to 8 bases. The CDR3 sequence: CASSLAGGQPQHF. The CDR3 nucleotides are TGCGCCAGCAGCTTGGCCGGGGGACAGCCCCAGCATTTT.

The CDR3 DNA follows: TGTGCCAGCAGCGAGACTAGCGTCACCGGGGAGCTGTTTTTT. It is translated as CASSETSVTGELFF. The rearrangement links TRBV7-3 to TRBJ2-2; 8 bases are shared with TRBD2. Germline CDR1 reads SGHTA; CDR2 reads FQGTGA. CDR3 length equals 14 residues. With V trimmed by 5 bases and J by 4 bases, 3 bases remained unmatched.

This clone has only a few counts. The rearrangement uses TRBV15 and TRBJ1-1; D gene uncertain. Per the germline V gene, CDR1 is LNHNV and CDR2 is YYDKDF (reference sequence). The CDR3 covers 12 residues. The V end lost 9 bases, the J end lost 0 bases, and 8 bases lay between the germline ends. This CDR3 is CATRQVNTEAFF. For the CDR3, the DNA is TGTGCCACACGGCAGGTGAACACTGAAGCTTTCTTT.

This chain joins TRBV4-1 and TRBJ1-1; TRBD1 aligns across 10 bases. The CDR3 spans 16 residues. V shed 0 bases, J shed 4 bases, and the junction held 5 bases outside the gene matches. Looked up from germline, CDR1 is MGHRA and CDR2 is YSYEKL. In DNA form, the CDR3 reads TGCGCCAGCAGCCAAGAGGGGACAGGGGTTATCACTGAAGCTTTCTTT. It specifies CASSQEGTGVITEAFF.

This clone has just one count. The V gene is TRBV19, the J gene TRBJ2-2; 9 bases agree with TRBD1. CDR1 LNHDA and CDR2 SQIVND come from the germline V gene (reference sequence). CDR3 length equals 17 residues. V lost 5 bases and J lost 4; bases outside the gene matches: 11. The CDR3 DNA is TGTGCCAGTAGTCGGGGAGGACAGGGGCGAAGCACCGGGGAGCTGTTTTTT. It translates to CASSRGGQGRSTGELFF.

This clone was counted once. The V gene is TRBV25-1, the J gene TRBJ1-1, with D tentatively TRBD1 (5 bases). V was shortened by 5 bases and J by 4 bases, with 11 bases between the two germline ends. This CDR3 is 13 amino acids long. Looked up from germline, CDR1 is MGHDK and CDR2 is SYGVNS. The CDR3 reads CASSLGGVTEAFF. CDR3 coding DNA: TGTGCCAGCAGTCTAGGAGGGGTCACTGAAGCTTTCTTT.

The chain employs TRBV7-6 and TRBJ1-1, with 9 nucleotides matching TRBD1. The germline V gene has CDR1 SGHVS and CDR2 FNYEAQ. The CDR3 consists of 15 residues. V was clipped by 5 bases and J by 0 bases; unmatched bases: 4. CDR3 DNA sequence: TGTGCCAGCAGCCCCGGACAGGGGTTGAACACTGAAGCTTTCTTT. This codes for CASSPGQGLNTEAFF.

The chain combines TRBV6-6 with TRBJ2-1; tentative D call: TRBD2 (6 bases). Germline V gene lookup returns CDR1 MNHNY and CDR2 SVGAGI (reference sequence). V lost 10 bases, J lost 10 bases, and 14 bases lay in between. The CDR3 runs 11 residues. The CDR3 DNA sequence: TGTGCCACCAATTTAAGCGGGGAGCAGTTCTTC. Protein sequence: CATNLSGEQFF.

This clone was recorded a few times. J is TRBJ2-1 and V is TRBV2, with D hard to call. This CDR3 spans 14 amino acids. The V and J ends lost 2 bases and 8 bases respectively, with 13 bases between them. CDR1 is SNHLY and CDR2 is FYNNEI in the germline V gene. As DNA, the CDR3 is TGTGCCAGCAGTGAAATGAGACCTCGGGATGAGCAGTTCTTC. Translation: CASSEMRPRDEQFF.

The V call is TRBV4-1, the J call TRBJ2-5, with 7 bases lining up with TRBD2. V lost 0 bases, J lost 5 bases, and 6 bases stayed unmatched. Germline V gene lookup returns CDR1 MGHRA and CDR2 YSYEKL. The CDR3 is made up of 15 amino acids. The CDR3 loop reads CASSQDSGGGETQYF. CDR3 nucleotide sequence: TGCGCCAGCAGCCAAGATTCGGGGGGAGGGGAGACCCAGTACTTC.

CDR3 region: CASSETGPGELFF. CDR3 DNA sequence: TGTGCCAGCAGCGAGACAGGGCCCGGGGAGCTGTTTTTT. The chain uses TRBV9 and TRBJ2-2; 7 positions agree with TRBD1. This CDR3 has 13 amino acids. V was clipped by 3 bases and J by 6 bases; unmatched bases: 2. Germline loops: CDR1 SGDLS, CDR2 YYNGEE.

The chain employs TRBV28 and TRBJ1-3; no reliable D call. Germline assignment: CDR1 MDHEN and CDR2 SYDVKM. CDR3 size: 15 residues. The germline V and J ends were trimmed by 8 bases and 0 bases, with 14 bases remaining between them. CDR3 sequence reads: CASVPGVISGNTIYF. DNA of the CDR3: TGTGCCAGCGTCCCCGGGGTAATCTCTGGAAACACCATATATTTT.

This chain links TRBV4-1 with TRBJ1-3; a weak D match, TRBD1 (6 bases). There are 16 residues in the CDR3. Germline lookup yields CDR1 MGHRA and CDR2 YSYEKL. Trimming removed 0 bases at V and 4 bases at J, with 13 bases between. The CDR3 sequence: CASSQEGGGLGNTIYF. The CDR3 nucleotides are TGCGCCAGCAGCCAAGAAGGCGGGGGCCTCGGAAACACCATATATTTT.

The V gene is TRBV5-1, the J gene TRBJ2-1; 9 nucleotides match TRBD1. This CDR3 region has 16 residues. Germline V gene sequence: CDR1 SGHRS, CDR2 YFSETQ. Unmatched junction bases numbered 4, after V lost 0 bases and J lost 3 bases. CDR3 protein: CASSLAGTGFYNEQFF. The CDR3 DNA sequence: TGCGCCAGCAGCTTGGCAGGGACAGGGTTCTACAATGAGCAGTTCTTC.

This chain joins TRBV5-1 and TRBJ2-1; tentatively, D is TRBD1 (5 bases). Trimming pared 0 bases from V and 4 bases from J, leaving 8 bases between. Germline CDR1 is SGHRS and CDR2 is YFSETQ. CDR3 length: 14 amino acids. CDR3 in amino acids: CASSLGQLYNEQFF. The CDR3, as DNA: TGCGCCAGCAGCTTGGGACAGCTTTACAATGAGCAGTTCTTC.

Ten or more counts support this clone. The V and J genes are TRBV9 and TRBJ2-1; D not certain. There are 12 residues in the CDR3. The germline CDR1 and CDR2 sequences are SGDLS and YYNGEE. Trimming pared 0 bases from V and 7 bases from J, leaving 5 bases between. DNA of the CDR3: TGTGCCAGCAGCGTAGATAGAAATGAGCAGTTCTTC. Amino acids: CASSVDRNEQFF.

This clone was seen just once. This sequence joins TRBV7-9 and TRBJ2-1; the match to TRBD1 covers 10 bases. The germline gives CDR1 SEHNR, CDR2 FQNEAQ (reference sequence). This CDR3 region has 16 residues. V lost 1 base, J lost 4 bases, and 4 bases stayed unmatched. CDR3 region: CASSLGGTGVYNEQFF. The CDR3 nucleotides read TGTGCCAGCAGCTTAGGGGGGACAGGGGTTTACAATGAGCAGTTCTTC.

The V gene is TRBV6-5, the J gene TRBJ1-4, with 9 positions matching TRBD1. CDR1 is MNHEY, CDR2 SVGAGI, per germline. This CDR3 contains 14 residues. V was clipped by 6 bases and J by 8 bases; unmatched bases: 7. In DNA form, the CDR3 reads TGTGCCAGCAGACAAGGACAGGGGTGGGAAAAACTGTTTTTT. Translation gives CASRQGQGWEKLFF.

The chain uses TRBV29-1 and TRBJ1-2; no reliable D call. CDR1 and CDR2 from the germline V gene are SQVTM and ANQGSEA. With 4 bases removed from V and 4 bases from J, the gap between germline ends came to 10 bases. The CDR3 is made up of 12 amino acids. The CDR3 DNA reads TGCAGCGTTGCGCGGGCAGGCTATGGCTACACCTTC. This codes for CSVARAGYGYTF.

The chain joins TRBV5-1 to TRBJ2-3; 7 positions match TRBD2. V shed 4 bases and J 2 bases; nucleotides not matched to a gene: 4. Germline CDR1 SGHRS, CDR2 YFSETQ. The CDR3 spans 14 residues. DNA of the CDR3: TGCGCCAGCAGCCCGGGGGGTAACACAGATACGCAGTATTTT. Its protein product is CASSPGGNTDTQYF.

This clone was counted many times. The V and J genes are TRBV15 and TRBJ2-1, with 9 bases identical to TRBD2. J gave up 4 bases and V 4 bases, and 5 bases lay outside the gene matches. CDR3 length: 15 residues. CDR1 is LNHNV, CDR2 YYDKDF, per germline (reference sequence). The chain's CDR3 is CATSKASGDYNEQFF. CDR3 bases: TGTGCCACCAGCAAGGCTAGCGGGGATTACAATGAGCAGTTCTTC.